This TCR beta chain comes out of a study of beta chain features in type 1 diabetes. Study findings and constraints: A pattern of fewer insertions and more deletions at VDJ junctions was seen in type 1 diabetes patients.

V lost 1 base to trimming and J lost 8 bases, with 10 bases between them. This CDR3 is built from 13 residues. Germline V CDR1 and CDR2: SGDLS, YYNGEE. The sample holds a few counts of this clone. As yet, its antigen is unknown. Sequenced material consisted of expressed TCRB transcripts (all of the isolated RNA was reverse transcribed). The method was immunoSEQ multiplex PCR; TCRdb's version includes in-frame clones alone and lacks a portion of them. Here the sample spans 150,000 or so clones, about 9.1% being singletons. V is TRBV9 and J is TRBJ2-1; TRBD1 might be the D (5 bases). The clonotype originates from a woman aged 18-35 years in good health. The sequencing input was central memory CD4+ T cells from blood. CDR3 sequence: CASSVSGSHEQFF. The DNA of the CDR3 is TGTGCCAGCAGCGTATCAGGGTCCCATGAGCAGTTCTTC. Complete variable domain (other parts from reference TRBV9 and TRBJ2-1): DSGVTQTPKHLITATGQRVTLRCSPRSGDLSVYWYQQSLDQGLQFLIQYYNGEERAKGNILERFSAQQFPDLHSELNLSSLELGDSALYFCASSVSGSHEQFFGPGTRLTVL.